The 13 T cell receptor beta chains given below trace back to one sample, sequenced in a study of beta chain features in type 1 diabetes. Findings and limits, study-wide: Moderate but significant shortening of TCRB CDR3s was recorded in all four CD4+ subsets from Type 1 diabetes patients.

Expressed TCRB transcripts were sequenced after all isolated RNA was converted to cDNA. Sequenced by immunoSEQ multiplex PCR; TCRdb stores in-frame clones only, minus some. The sample consists of roughly 260,000 clones, approximately 11% of them appearing once. These TCRs are of unknown antigen specificity. The sequenced sample was naive CD4+ T cells from blood. These receptors came from a man aged 25 to 40 with type 1 diabetes.

In its sample, this clone was seen a few times. V is TRBV4-1 and J is TRBJ1-1, with D possibly matching TRBD1 (6 bases). V gave up 0 bases and J gave up 8 bases, with 10 bases separating them. The CDR3 totals 13 residues. From germline, CDR1 is MGHRA and CDR2 YSYEKL. CDR3 nucleotides: TGCGCCAGCAGCCAAGACACAGGGCGGGAAGCTTTCTTT. This gives the protein CASSQDTGREAFF.

This chain's CDR3 is CASSVNRGLTDTQYF. DNA of the CDR3: TGTGCCAGCAGCGTGAACAGGGGGCTCACAGATACGCAGTATTTT. This sequence joins TRBV9 and TRBJ2-3; 9 nucleotides agree with TRBD1. Germline V gives CDR1 SGDLS, CDR2 YYNGEE. The CDR3 extends over 15 amino acids. Unmatched junction bases numbered 3, after V lost 2 bases and J lost 2 bases.

This clone was recorded a few times. V is TRBV11-2 and J is TRBJ1-6; D is possibly TRBD1 (5 bases). Trimming removed 5 bases at V and 6 bases at J, with 8 bases between. Germline CDR1 SGHAT, CDR2 FQNNGV. The CDR3 extends over 13 amino acids. In nucleotides, the CDR3 is TGTGCCAGCAGCCGAAGGGGTAATTCACCCCTCCACTTT. It encodes CASSRRGNSPLHF.

This clone occurred a few times. V and J are TRBV2 and TRBJ1-2, with D perhaps TRBD1 (5 bases). Deletions cut 8 bases from V and 1 base from J, with 11 bases between. In germline, CDR1 is SNHLY, CDR2 FYNNEI. The length of the CDR3 is 13 residues. The CDR3 coding sequence is TGTGCCAGCGGATCACAGGTTAACTATGGCTACACCTTC. It codes for CASGSQVNYGYTF.

This clone was recorded a few times. CDR3 region: CASSPTGWTYNEQFF. CDR3 nucleotides: TGTGCCAGCAGCCCCACAGGGTGGACCTACAATGAGCAGTTCTTC. The chain combines TRBV7-9 with TRBJ2-1, with D possibly matching TRBD1 (6 bases). The germline V gene has CDR1 SEHNR and CDR2 FQNEAQ (reference sequence). This CDR3 contains 15 residues. V lost 5 bases to trimming and J lost 2 bases, with 13 bases between them.

The rearrangement links TRBV18 to TRBJ1-2, with 9 nucleotides matching TRBD1. The V gene's germline CDR1 is KGHSH and CDR2 LQKENI. The CDR3 runs to 15 residues. After removal of 3 bases from V and 4 bases from J, the junction contained 6 bases not matched to a gene. DNA for the CDR3: TGTGCCAGCTCACCCGGGACAGGGAAGGCCTATGGCTACACCTTC. Translating gives CASSPGTGKAYGYTF.

The chain combines TRBV29-1 with TRBJ2-2, with TRBD2 matching 9 bases. Trimming cost V 4 bases and J 3 bases; bases outside gene matches: 0. The germline V gene encodes CDR1 SQVTM and CDR2 ANQGSEA. CDR3 length equals 13 residues. The CDR3 DNA follows: TGCAGCGTTGCTAGCGGGGACACCGGGGAGCTGTTTTTT. The encoded protein is CSVASGDTGELFF.

The rearrangement joins TRBV6-4 to TRBJ2-5, with 8 bases aligning to TRBD1. The CDR3 runs to 14 residues. Germline V gene sequence: CDR1 MRHNA, CDR2 SNTAGT. Losses at the gene ends were 6 bases for V and 3 bases for J; bases not matched to a gene: 6. The CDR3 sequence is CASSETGAEETQYF. The CDR3 DNA sequence: TGTGCCAGCAGCGAGACAGGGGCCGAAGAGACCCAGTACTTC.

This clone was seen only a few times. The J gene is TRBJ1-1, the V gene TRBV18, with 9 bases matching TRBD1. Germline CDR1 KGHSH, CDR2 LQKENI. The CDR3 contains 15 residues. V lost 6 bases and J lost 5; bases outside the gene matches: 10. DNA of the CDR3: TGTGCCAGCTCCCCGAGGGACAGGGACGGGACTGAAGCTTTCTTT. This gives the protein CASSPRDRDGTEAFF.

This clone was picked up a small number of times. The chain carries TRBV4-3 and TRBJ2-3; perhaps TRBD2 as D (5 bases). The CDR3 spans 14 residues. V lost 4 bases to trimming and J lost 2 bases, with 10 bases between them. Per the germline V gene, CDR1 is LGHNA and CDR2 is YSLEER. CDR3 amino acids: CASSPQRYTDTQYF. For the CDR3, the DNA is TGCGCCAGCAGCCCACAGCGGTACACAGATACGCAGTATTTT.

This clone showed up just a few times. The chain is built from TRBV14 and TRBJ2-1; 9 bases match TRBD1. J gave up 7 bases and V 1 base, and 5 bases lay outside the gene matches. The CDR3 spans 15 residues. CDR1 and CDR2 from the germline V gene are SGHDN and FVKESK. The CDR3 sequence: CASSQVGTGRNEQFF. In DNA form, the CDR3 reads TGTGCCAGCAGCCAAGTAGGGACAGGGAGGAATGAGCAGTTCTTC.

The chain uses TRBV4-3 and TRBJ2-1, with 9 bases aligning to TRBD2. Trimming removed 2 bases from V and 7 bases from J; junction bases left unmatched: 3. The CDR3 runs 14 residues. In germline, CDR1 is LGHNA, CDR2 YSLEER. CDR3: CASSQSGGRNEQFF. The CDR3 DNA is TGCGCCAGCAGCCAAAGCGGGGGGCGTAATGAGCAGTTCTTC.

This clone was seen only a few times. V is TRBV9 and J is TRBJ2-2; tentative D call: TRBD2 (5 bases). Germline lookup yields CDR1 SGDLS and CDR2 YYNGEE. This CDR3 spans 16 amino acids. V dropped 0 bases and J dropped 1 base, with 10 bases sitting between them. CDR3 sequence (DNA): TGTGCCAGCAGCGTAGATTTAGCGCGGAACACCGGGGAGCTGTTTTTT. This codes for CASSVDLARNTGELFF.